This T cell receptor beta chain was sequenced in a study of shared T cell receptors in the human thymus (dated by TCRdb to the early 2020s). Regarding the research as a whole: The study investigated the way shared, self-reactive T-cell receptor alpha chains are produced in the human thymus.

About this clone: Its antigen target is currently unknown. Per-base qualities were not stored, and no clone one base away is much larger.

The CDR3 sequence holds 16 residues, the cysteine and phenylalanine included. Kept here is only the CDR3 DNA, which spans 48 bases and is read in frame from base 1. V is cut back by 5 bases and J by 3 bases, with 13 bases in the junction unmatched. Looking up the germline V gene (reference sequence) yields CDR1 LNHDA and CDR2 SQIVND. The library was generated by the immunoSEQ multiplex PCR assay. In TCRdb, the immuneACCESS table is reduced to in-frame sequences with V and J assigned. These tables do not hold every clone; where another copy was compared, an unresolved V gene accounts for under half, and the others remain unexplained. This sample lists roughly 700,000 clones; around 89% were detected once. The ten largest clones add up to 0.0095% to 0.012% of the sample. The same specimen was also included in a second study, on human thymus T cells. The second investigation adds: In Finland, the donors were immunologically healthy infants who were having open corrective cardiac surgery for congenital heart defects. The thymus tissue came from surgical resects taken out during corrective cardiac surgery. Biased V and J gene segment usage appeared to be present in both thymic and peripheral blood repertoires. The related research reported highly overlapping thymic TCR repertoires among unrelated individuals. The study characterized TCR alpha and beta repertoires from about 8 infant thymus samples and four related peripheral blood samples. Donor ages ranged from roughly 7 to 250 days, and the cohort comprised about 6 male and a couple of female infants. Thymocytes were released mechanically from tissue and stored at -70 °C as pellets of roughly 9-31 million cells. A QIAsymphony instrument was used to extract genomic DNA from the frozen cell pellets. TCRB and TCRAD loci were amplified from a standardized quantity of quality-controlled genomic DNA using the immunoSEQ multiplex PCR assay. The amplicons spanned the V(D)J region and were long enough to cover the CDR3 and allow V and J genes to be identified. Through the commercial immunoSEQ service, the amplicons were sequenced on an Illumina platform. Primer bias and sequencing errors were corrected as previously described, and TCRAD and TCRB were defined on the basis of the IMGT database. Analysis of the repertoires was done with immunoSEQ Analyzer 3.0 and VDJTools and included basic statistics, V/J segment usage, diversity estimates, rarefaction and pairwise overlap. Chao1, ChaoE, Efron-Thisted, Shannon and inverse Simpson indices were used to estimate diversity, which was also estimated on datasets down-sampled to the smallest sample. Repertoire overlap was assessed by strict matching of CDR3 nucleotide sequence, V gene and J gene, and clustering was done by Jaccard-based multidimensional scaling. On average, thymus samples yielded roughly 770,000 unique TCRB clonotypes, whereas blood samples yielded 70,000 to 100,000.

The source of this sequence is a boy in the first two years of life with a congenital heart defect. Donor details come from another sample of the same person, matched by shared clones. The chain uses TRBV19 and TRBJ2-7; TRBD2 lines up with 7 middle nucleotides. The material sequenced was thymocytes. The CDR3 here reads CASSFVGEGSGYEQYF. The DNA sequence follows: TGTGCCAGTAGTTTTGTTGGGGAGGGGTCCGGCTACGAGCAGTACTTC.